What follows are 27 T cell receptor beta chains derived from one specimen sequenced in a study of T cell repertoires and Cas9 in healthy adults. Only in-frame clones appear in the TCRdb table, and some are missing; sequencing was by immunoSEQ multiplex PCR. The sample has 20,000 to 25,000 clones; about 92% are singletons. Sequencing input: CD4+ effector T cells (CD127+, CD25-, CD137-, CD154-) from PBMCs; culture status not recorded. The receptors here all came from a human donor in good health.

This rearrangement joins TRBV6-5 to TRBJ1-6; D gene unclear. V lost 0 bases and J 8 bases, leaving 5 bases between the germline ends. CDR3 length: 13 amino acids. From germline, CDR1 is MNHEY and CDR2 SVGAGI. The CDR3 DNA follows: TGTGCCAGCAGTTACTCCTTGGATTCACCCCTCCACTTT. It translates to CASSYSLDSPLHF.

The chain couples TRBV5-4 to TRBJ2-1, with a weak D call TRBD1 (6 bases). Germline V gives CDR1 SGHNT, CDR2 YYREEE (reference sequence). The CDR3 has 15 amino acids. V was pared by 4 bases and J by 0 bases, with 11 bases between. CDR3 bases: TGTGCCAGCAGCCCAGGGGTTAACTCCTACAATGAGCAGTTCTTC. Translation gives CASSPGVNSYNEQFF.

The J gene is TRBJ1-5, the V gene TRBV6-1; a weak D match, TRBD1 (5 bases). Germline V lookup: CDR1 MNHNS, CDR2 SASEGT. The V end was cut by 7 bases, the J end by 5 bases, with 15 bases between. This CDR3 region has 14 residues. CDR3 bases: TGTGCCAGCAATGATTGGGGGGGGTATCAGCCCCAGCATTTT. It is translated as CASNDWGGYQPQHF.

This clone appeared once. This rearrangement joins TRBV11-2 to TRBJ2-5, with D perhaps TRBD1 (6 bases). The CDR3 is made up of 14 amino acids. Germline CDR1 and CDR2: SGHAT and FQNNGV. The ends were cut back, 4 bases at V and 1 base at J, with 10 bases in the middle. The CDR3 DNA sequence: TGTGCCAGCAGCTGGACAGATCCCCAAGAGACCCAGTACTTC. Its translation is CASSWTDPQETQYF.

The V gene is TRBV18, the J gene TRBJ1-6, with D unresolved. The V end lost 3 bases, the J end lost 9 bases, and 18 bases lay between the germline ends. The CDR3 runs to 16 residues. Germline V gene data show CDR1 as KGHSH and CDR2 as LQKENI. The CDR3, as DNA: TGTGCCAGCTCACCCAATGCAGACGCGCGGGGTTCACCCCTCCACTTT. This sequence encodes CASSPNADARGSPLHF.

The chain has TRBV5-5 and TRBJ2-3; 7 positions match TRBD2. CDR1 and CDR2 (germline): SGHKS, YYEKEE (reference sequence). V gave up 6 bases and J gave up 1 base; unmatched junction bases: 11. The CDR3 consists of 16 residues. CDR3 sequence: CASNQDGGEGTDTQYF. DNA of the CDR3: TGTGCCAGCAACCAAGATGGGGGGGAGGGCACAGATACGCAGTATTTT. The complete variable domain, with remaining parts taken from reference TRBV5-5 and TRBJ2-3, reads DAGVTQSPTHLIKTRGQQVTLRCSPISGHKSVSWYQQVLGQGPQFIFQYYEKEERGRGNFPDRFSARQFPNYSSELNVNALLLGDSALYLCASNQDGGEGTDTQYFGPGTRLTVL.

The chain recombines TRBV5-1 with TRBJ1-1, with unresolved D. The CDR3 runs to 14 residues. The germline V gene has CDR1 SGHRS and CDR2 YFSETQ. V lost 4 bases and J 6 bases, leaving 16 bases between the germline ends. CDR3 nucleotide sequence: TGCGCCAGCAGCGCCCGGACGCAGTCCGCTGAAGCTTTCTTT. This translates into CASSARTQSAEAFF.

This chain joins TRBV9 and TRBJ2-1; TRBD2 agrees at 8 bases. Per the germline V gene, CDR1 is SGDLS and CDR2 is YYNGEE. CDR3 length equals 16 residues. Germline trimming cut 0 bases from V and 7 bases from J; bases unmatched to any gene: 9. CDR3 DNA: TGTGCCAGCAGCGTAGTCGGGACTAGTGAGAGTAATGAGCAGTTCTTC. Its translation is CASSVVGTSESNEQFF.

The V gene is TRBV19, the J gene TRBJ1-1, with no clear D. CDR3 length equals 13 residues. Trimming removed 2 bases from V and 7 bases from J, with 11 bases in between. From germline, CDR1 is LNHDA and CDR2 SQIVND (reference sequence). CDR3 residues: CASSIIVLGEAFF. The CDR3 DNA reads TGTGCCAGTAGTATAATCGTCTTAGGTGAAGCTTTCTTT.

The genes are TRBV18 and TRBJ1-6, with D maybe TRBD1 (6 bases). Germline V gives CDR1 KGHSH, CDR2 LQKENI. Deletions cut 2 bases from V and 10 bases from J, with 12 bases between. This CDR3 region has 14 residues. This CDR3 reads CASSPTRGGSPLHF. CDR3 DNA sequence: TGTGCCAGCTCACCAACCAGGGGAGGATCACCCCTCCACTTT.

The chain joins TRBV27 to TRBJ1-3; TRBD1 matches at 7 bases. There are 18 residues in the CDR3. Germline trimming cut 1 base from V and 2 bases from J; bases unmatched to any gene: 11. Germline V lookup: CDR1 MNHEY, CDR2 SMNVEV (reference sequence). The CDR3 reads CASSLYDPRGSPGNTIYF. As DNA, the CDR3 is TGTGCCAGCAGTTTATACGACCCCAGGGGGTCTCCTGGAAACACCATATATTTT.

Here the CDR3 reads CASSLTRDPAYEQYF. Written as DNA, the CDR3 is TGTGCCAGCAGCCTGACCCGGGACCCGGCCTACGAGCAGTACTTC. The J gene is TRBJ2-7, the V gene TRBV5-5; possibly TRBD1 or TRBD2 for D (5 bases each). The V end lost 4 bases, the J end lost 2 bases, and 16 bases lay between the germline ends. This CDR3 is built from 15 residues. Germline CDR1 reads SGHKS; CDR2 reads YYEKEE (reference sequence).

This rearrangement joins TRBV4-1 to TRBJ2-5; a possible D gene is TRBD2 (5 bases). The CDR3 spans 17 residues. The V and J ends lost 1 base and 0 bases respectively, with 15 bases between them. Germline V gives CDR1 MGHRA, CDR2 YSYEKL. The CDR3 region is CASSQVLSGINQETQYF. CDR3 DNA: TGCGCCAGCAGCCAAGTTCTAAGCGGTATTAACCAAGAGACCCAGTACTTC.

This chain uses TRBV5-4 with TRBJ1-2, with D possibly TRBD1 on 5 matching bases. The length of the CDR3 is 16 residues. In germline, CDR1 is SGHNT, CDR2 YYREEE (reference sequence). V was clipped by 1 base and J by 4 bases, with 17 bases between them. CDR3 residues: CASSLYSVRDLYGYTF. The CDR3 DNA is TGTGCCAGCAGCTTGTATTCGGTTAGGGACCTCTATGGCTACACCTTC.

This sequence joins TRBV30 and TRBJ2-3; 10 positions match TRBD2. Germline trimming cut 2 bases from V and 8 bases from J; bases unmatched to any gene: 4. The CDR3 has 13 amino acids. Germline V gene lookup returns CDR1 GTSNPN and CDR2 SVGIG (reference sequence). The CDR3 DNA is TGTGCCTGGAGTAGCGGGGGGGACAGTACGCAGTATTTT. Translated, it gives CAWSSGGDSTQYF.

The CDR3 DNA is TGCGCCAGCAGCTTGTTTGGGGCGAACACTGAAGCTTTCTTT. This codes for CASSLFGANTEAFF. V and J are TRBV5-1 and TRBJ1-1; a possible D gene is TRBD1 (5 bases). Trimming removed 1 base at V and 1 base at J, with 8 bases between. Germline-derived CDR1 and CDR2 are SGHRS and YFSETQ. CDR3 length: 14 residues.

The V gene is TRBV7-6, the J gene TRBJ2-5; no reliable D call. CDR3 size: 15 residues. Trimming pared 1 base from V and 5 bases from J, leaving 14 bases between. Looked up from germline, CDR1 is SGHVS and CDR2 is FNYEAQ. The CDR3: CASSLVGGVTETQYF. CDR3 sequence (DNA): TGTGCCAGCAGCTTAGTTGGCGGAGTGACGGAGACCCAGTACTTC. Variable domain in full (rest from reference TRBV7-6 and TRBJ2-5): GAGVSQSPRYKVTKRGQDVALRCDPISGHVSLYWYRQALGQGPEFLTYFNYEAQQDKSGLPNDRFSAERPEGSISTLTIQRTEQRDSAMYRCASSLVGGVTETQYFGPGTRLLVL.

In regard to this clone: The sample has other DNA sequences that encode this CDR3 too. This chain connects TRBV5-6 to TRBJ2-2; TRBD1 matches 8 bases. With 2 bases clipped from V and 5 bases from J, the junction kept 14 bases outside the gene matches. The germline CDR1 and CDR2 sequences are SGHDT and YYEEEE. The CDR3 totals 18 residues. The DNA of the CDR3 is TGTGCCAGCAGCTTATCGCCGGTCAGGGGGCATTTTACCGGGGAGCTGTTTTTT. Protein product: CASSLSPVRGHFTGELFF.

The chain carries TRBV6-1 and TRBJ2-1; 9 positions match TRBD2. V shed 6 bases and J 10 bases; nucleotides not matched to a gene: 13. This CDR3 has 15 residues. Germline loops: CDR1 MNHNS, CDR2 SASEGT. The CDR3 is CASSEWSSGVLEQFF. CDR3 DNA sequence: TGTGCCAGCAGCGAATGGTCTAGCGGGGTATTGGAGCAGTTCTTC.

The CDR3 region is CATRLATGTQYF. CDR3 nucleotide sequence: TGTGCCACCCGACTAGCAACGGGTACGCAGTATTTT. The chain couples TRBV19 to TRBJ2-3, with TRBD2 identical over 7 bases. This CDR3 comprises 12 residues. V was clipped by 10 bases and J by 8 bases; unmatched bases: 9. Germline CDR1 LNHDA, CDR2 SQIVND (reference sequence). The entire variable domain, with the rest obtained from reference TRBV19 and TRBJ2-3, is as follows: DGGITQSPKYLFRKEGQNVTLSCEQNLNHDAMYWYRQDPGQGLRLIYYSQIVNDFQKGDIAEGYSVSREKKESFPLTVTSAQKNPTAFYLCATRLATGTQYFGPGTRLTVL.

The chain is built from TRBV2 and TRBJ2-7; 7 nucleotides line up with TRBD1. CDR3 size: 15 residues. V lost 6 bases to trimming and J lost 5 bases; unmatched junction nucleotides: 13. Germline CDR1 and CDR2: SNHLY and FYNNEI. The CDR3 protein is CASSGRWTGEDEQYF. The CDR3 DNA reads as TGTGCCAGCAGCGGACGCTGGACAGGAGAAGACGAGCAGTACTTC.

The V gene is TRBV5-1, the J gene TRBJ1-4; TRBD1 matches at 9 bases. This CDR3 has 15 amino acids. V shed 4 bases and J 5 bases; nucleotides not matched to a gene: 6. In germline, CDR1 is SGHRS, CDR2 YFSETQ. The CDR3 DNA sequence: TGCGCCAGCAGCCCCCAGGGGACAGGGAATGAAAAACTGTTTTTT. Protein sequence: CASSPQGTGNEKLFF.

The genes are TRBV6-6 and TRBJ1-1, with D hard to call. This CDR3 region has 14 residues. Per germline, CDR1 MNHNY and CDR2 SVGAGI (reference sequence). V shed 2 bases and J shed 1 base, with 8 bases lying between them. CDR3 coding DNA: TGTGCCAGCAGTTACGGCGGACCGAACACTGAAGCTTTCTTT. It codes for CASSYGGPNTEAFF.

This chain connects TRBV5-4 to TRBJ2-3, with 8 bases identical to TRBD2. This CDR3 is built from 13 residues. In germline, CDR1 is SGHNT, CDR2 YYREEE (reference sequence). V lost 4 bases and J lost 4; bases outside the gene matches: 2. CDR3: CASSLSGADTQYF. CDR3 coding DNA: TGTGCCAGCAGCCTTAGCGGGGCAGATACGCAGTATTTT. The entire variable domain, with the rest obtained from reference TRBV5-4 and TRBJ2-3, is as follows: ETGVTQSPTHLIKTRGQQVTLRCSSQSGHNTVSWYQQALGQGPQFIFQYYREEENGRGNFPPRFSGLQFPNYSSELNVNALELDDSALYLCASSLSGADTQYFGPGTRLTVL.

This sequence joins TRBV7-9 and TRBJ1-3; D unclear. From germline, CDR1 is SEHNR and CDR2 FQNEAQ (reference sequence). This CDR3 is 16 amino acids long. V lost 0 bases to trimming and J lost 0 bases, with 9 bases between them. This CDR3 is CASSLARTGSGNTIYF. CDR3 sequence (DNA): TGTGCCAGCAGCTTAGCGAGGACGGGCTCTGGAAACACCATATATTTT. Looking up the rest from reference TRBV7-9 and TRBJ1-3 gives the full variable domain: DTGVSQNPRHKITKRGQNVTFRCDPISEHNRLYWYRQTLGQGPEFLTYFQNEAQLEKSRLLSDRFSAERPKGSFSTLEIQRTEQGDSAMYLCASSLARTGSGNTIYFGEGSWLTVV.

Here the CDR3 DNA reads TGTGCCAGCAGTCCTCCTCTGCAGGGTGCTGGAAACACCATATATTTT. The encoded protein is CASSPPLQGAGNTIYF. The chain is built from TRBV28 and TRBJ1-3; the D gene is possibly TRBD1 (5 bases). The germline CDR1 and CDR2 sequences are MDHEN and SYDVKM. The CDR3 runs 16 residues. The germline V and J ends were trimmed by 5 bases and 2 bases, with 16 bases remaining between them.

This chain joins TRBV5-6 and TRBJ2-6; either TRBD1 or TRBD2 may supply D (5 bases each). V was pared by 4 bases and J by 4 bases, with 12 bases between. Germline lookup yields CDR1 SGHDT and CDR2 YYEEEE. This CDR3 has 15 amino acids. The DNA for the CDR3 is TGTGCCAGCAGCCCGGTCGGGGACGGGGCCAACGTCCTGACTTTC. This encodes CASSPVGDGANVLTF.